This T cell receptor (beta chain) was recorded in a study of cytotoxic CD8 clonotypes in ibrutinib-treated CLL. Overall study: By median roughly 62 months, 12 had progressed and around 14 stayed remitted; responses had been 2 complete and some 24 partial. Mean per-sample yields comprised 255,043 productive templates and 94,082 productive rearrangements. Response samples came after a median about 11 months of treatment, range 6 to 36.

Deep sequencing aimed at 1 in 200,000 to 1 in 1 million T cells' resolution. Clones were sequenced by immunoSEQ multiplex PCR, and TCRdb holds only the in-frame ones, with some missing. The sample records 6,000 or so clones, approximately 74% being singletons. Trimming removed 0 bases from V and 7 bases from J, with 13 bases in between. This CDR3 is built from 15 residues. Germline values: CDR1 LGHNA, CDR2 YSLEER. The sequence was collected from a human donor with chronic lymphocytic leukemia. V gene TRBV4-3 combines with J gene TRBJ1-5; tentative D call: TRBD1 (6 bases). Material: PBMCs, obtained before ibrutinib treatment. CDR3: CASSQDGGRQQPQHF. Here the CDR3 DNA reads TGCGCCAGCAGCCAAGACGGGGGCCGGCAACAGCCCCAGCATTTT.